Listed below are T cell receptor beta chains from one sample, sequenced in a study of cytomegalovirus exposure and HLA in healthy donors. Sequencing used immunoSEQ multiplex PCR; TCRdb keeps in-frame clones, though not all of them. Of about 270,000 clones listed, roughly two thirds are singletons. The sequenced sample consisted of PBMCs. Receptors originate from a female donor in good health and CMV-seronegative. Both conserved end residues are part of each CDR3. A D gene is named only where the DNA matches it firmly. Clone size is given for some rows only: seen once, a few or many times, or a class if the clone is expanded.

>-|TRBV21-1|-|11|TRBJ2-7
TGTGCCAGCAGCCTTACCTACGAGCAGTACTTC
CASSLTYEQYF
>-|TRBV20-1|-|10|TRBJ1-1
TGCAGTGCTAGCCGGACTGAAGCTTTCTTT
CSASRTEAFF
>TRBD2|TRBV5-1|-|15|TRBJ2-4
TGCGCCAGCAGCTCTCTAGCGGGAGCCAAAAACATTCAGTACTTC
CASSSLAGAKNIQYF
>-|TRBV28|once|15|TRBJ1-2
TGTGCCACCAGTTTAGTATCCAGGCTAAACTATGGCTACACCTTC
CATSLVSRLNYGYTF
>TRBD1|TRBV10-1|-|15|TRBJ1-5
TGCGCCAGCTCTGACCCAGGGGGCTCAGATCAGCCCCAGCATTTT
CASSDPGGSDQPQHF
>-|TRBV5-1|-|14|TRBJ2-1
TGCGCCAGCTTCCCCGGGAGCTCCTACAATGAGCAGTTCTTC
CASFPGSSYNEQFF
>-|TRBV7-6|few|12|TRBJ2-7
TGTGCCAGCAGCTTAGCATCGGGAGAGCAGTACTTC
CASSLASGEQYF
>TRBD2|TRBV19|-|18|TRBJ2-4
TGTGCCAGTAGTCTCCTAGCGGGAGGGCCCGAGGGCAAAAACATTCAGTACTTC
CASSLLAGGPEGKNIQYF
>TRBD2|TRBV7-2|-|15|TRBJ2-3
TGTGCCAGCAGGCTAGCGGTTATTCGATCAGATACGCAGTATTTT
CASRLAVIRSDTQYF
>-|TRBV29-1|-|12|TRBJ2-7
TGCAGCGTTGAAGATAGAGGCTACGAGCAGTACTTC
CSVEDRGYEQYF
>-|TRBV6-1|-|15|TRBJ2-1
TGTGCCAGCAGTGTTACCGGGAGCTCCTACAATGAGCAGTTCTTC
CASSVTGSSYNEQFF
>-|TRBV28|once|15|TRBJ2-6
TGTGCCAGCACTACAGGGGGGGGTGGGGCCAACGTCCTGACTTTC
CASTTGGGGANVLTF
>TRBD2|TRBV5-6|-|15|TRBJ2-1
TGTGCCAGCAGCTGGCAGGGACTAGCGGGAGATGAGCAGTTCTTC
CASSWQGLAGDEQFF
>TRBD1|TRBV19|-|14|TRBJ2-2
TGTGCCAGCCGGGACAGGGCTTCGACCGGGGAGCTGTTTTTT
CASRDRASTGELFF
>TRBD1|TRBV19|few|14|TRBJ2-7
TGTGCCAGTAGTATGTGGGACAGGGGTGGCGAGCAGTACTTC
CASSMWDRGGEQYF